These 27 T cell receptor beta chains came from one sample sequenced in a study of graft-versus-host responses after intestinal transplantation. The graft tissue was processed, and this released both intraepithelial and lamina propria lymphocytes. Generated by immunoSEQ multiplex PCR, the TCRdb table keeps only in-frame clones and is missing some. The sample shows some 15,000 clones, roughly 80% of them seen only once. This material consisted of ileum tissue, taken roughly 490 days after intestinal transplant. The receptors originated from a human patient who received an intestinal transplant, so some T cells may come from the graft donor.

As DNA, the CDR3 is TGTGCCAGCAGCCAAGTGGGCCGCCTTTCCACAGATACGCAGTATTTT. Translated, it gives CASSQVGRLSTDTQYF. The chain uses TRBV14 and TRBJ2-3, with no clear D. There are 16 residues in the CDR3. V was trimmed by 1 base and J by 2 bases, leaving 13 bases between them. The germline V gene has CDR1 SGHDN and CDR2 FVKESK. Full variable domain (rest looked up from reference TRBV14 and TRBJ2-3): EAGVTQFPSHSVIEKGQTVTLRCDPISGHDNLYWYRRVMGKEIKFLLHFVKESKQDESGMPNNRFLAERTGGTYSTLKVQPAELEDSGVYFCASSQVGRLSTDTQYFGPGTRLTVL.

The chain uses TRBV15 and TRBJ2-2; TRBD1 agrees at 10 bases. CDR3 length equals 16 residues. V lost 1 base to trimming and J lost 4 bases; unmatched junction nucleotides: 3. Germline CDR1 and CDR2: LNHNV and YYDKDF (reference sequence). Here the CDR3 reads CATSRGQGAATGELFF. Here the CDR3 DNA reads TGTGCCACCAGCAGAGGACAGGGGGCGGCCACCGGGGAGCTGTTTTTT.

CDR3: CASRRGIETGELFF. The CDR3 coding sequence is TGTGCCAGCAGGCGAGGGATAGAAACCGGGGAGCTGTTTTTT. V is TRBV27 and J is TRBJ2-2; a possible D gene is TRBD2 (5 bases). Germline CDR1 reads MNHEY; CDR2 reads SMNVEV (reference sequence). Trimming removed 6 bases at V and 5 bases at J, with 13 bases between. CDR3 length: 14 amino acids.

J is TRBJ2-5 and V is TRBV7-2; 8 bases map to TRBD2. The J call may be wrong; the DNA end is better matched by TRBJ2-7. The germline CDR1 and CDR2 sequences are SGHTA and FQGNSA. The CDR3 loop spans 17 amino acids. The CDR3 region has the DNA TGTGCCAGCAGCTTAGATCTTTGGCGGGGGGACTCCTACGAGCAGTACTTC. Translating it yields CASSLDLWRGDSYEQYF.

This clone was recorded once. This sequence joins TRBV5-4 and TRBJ1-1; TRBD1 agrees at 8 bases. Germline V gene sequence: CDR1 SGHNT, CDR2 YYREEE (reference sequence). The CDR3 runs to 14 residues. After removal of 2 bases from V and 4 bases from J, the junction contained 4 bases not matched to a gene. DNA of the CDR3: TGTGCCAGCAGCTTTCTAGGACAGGGCACTGAAGCTTTCTTT. Amino acids: CASSFLGQGTEAFF.

The chain uses TRBV11-1 and TRBJ2-2; the D is unclear. The CDR3 spans 12 residues. Germline V gene lookup returns CDR1 SGHAT and CDR2 FQDESV (reference sequence). The V and J ends lost 3 bases and 6 bases respectively, with 5 bases between them. This CDR3 is CASSFGPGELFF. Here the CDR3 DNA reads TGTGCCAGCAGCTTCGGTCCCGGGGAGCTGTTTTTT.

This rearrangement joins TRBV27 to TRBJ1-1; possible D gene TRBD1, 6 bases. V lost 4 bases to trimming and J lost 3 bases, with 18 bases between them. Per germline, CDR1 MNHEY and CDR2 SMNVEV (reference sequence). The CDR3 contains 16 residues. CDR3 coding DNA: TGTGCCAGCAGTTCCTGGGGGCAGGGGTGGTACACTGAAGCTTTCTTT. This encodes CASSSWGQGWYTEAFF.

The J gene is TRBJ1-6, the V gene TRBV4-1; 7 nucleotides agree with TRBD1. CDR3 length: 16 amino acids. Germline V gene lookup returns CDR1 MGHRA and CDR2 YSYEKL. J gave up 10 bases and V 2 bases, and 11 bases lay outside the gene matches. CDR3 DNA: TGCGCCAGCAGCCAATACTCCGGGACAGTGGGGTCACCCCTCCACTTT. Its protein product is CASSQYSGTVGSPLHF.

With regard to this clone: The junction shows a germline mismatch at one end, possibly a read error. Within the sample, other DNA sequences also encode this same CDR3. The rearrangement links TRBV27 to TRBJ2-3, with 7 positions matching TRBD2. Germline CDR1 and CDR2: MNHEY and SMNVEV (reference sequence). CDR3 size: 13 residues. The CDR3 DNA follows: TGTGCCAGCAGTTTATCCCCGGGGGGTACGCAGTACTTT. It specifies CASSLSPGGTQYF.

The chain uses TRBV19 and TRBJ1-1; D ambiguous. V lost 4 bases and J lost 8, with 11 bases in between. This CDR3 has 12 residues. Germline V gene data show CDR1 as LNHDA and CDR2 as SQIVND (reference sequence). CDR3 loop: CASSSDTYEAFF. The CDR3 DNA is TGTGCCAGTAGTAGCGACACCTACGAAGCTTTCTTT.

The chain links TRBV5-8 to TRBJ2-3; the match to TRBD2 covers 7 bases. This CDR3 comprises 14 residues. Germline CDR1 SGHTS, CDR2 YDEGEE. After removal of 3 bases from V and 10 bases from J, the junction contained 11 bases not matched to a gene. DNA for the CDR3: TGTGCCAGCAGCTGGCGGGAGCCGAACAAGGCGCAGTATTTT. Amino acid sequence: CASSWREPNKAQYF.

This chain joins TRBV15 and TRBJ2-2; 8 bases fit TRBD1. CDR1 LNHNV and CDR2 YYDKDF come from the germline V gene (reference sequence). The CDR3 has 17 residues. The V gene end was trimmed by 0 bases and the J gene end by 4 bases; junction bases not matched to a gene: 7. CDR3 sequence: CATSRDPTDRVTGELFF. CDR3 coding DNA: TGTGCCACCAGCAGAGATCCCACGGACAGGGTCACCGGGGAGCTGTTTTTT.

Only a few counts were recorded for this clone. This chain links TRBV6-1 with TRBJ2-3; TRBD2 aligns across 8 bases. CDR3 length equals 14 residues. Per the germline V gene, CDR1 is MNHNS and CDR2 is SASEGT. Unmatched junction bases numbered 9, after V lost 7 bases and J lost 6 bases. CDR3 DNA: TGTGCCAGCACCGACGGGGGGGCATCCGATACGCAGTATTTT. This sequence encodes CASTDGGASDTQYF.

This chain links TRBV10-3 with TRBJ1-2; 9 bases line up with TRBD1. This CDR3 is 14 amino acids long. The trim removed 10 bases at V and 4 bases at J, leaving 10 bases unmatched. The V gene's germline CDR1 is ENHRY and CDR2 SYGVKD. The CDR3 spells CATLTGGATYGYTF. DNA of the CDR3: TGTGCCACCCTTACAGGGGGCGCAACCTATGGCTACACCTTC.

This CDR3 reads CASSDMTFSYNEQFF. The CDR3 nucleotides read TGTGCCAGCAGTGACATGACTTTCTCCTACAATGAGCAGTTCTTC. The chain joins TRBV6-1 to TRBJ2-1; unclear D gene. Germline-derived CDR1 and CDR2 are MNHNS and SASEGT. The germline V and J ends were trimmed by 3 bases and 0 bases, with 9 bases remaining between them. This CDR3 is built from 15 residues.

This clone has just a few counts. The rearrangement links TRBV9 to TRBJ1-1, with 7 bases fitting TRBD1. CDR3 length: 14 amino acids. Germline-derived CDR1 and CDR2 are SGDLS and YYNGEE. V lost 0 bases and J lost 5; bases outside the gene matches: 4. CDR3 DNA sequence: TGTGCCAGCAGCGTAGAGGCACAGGGGACTGAAGCTTTCTTT. Translation: CASSVEAQGTEAFF.

This clone has more than one count but fewer than ten. The rearrangement uses TRBV21-1 and TRBJ2-5. TRBV21-1 represents a pseudogene. CDR3 size: 14 residues. CDR3: CASSKEPVGETQYF. DNA of the CDR3: TGTGCCAGCAGCAAAGAACCCGTAGGCGAGACCCAGTACTTC.

The gene calls are TRBV7-8 and TRBJ1-4; D is undetermined. The CDR3 is made up of 12 amino acids. Germline CDR1 SGHVS, CDR2 FQNEAQ. The V end was cut by 3 bases, the J end by 10 bases, with 9 bases between. In DNA, the CDR3 is TGTGCCAGCAGCTTGGGATCCGGAAAACTGTTTTTT. Protein product: CASSLGSGKLFF.

The chain combines TRBV18 with TRBJ1-2, with D unclear. The length of the CDR3 is 13 residues. With 2 bases removed from V and 7 bases from J, the gap between germline ends came to 11 bases. CDR1 KGHSH and CDR2 LQKENI come from the germline V gene. As DNA, the CDR3 is TGTGCCAGCTCACCAGAGGCGGGTGGTGGCTACACCTTC. Protein: CASSPEAGGGYTF.

J is TRBJ1-2 and V is TRBV21-1. TRBV21-1 is reported as a pseudogene. The CDR3 has 12 residues. The CDR3 reads CAYGGPVYGYTF. The CDR3 bases are TGTGCCTACGGGGGTCCGGTCTATGGCTACACCTTC.

This clone came up a few times. The chain links TRBV7-9 to TRBJ1-2, with D perhaps matching TRBD1 (6 bases). Germline V lookup: CDR1 SEHNR, CDR2 FQNEAQ (reference sequence). Trimming took off 5 bases at V and 4 bases at J, with 20 bases between the two ends. This CDR3 has 16 amino acids. The CDR3 DNA follows: TGTGCCAGCAGCCCGGGGGCGCCAGGGGCCTTCTATGGCTACACCTTC. This gives the protein CASSPGAPGAFYGYTF.

The V call is TRBV7-2, the J call TRBJ2-3; D gene ambiguous. There are 11 residues in the CDR3. The V gene lost 6 bases and the J gene lost 5 bases, with 6 bases spanning the gap. CDR1 SGHTA and CDR2 FQGNSA come from the germline V gene. This CDR3 reads CASRGGDTQYF. DNA for the CDR3: TGTGCCAGCAGAGGCGGAGATACGCAGTATTTT.

This rearrangement joins TRBV5-6 to TRBJ2-5; weak D call: TRBD1 (7 bases). The better agreement between TRBJ2-7 and the DNA end casts doubt on the J call. This CDR3 is built from 13 residues. Looked up from germline, CDR1 is SGHDT and CDR2 is YYEEEE. CDR3 nucleotides: TGTGCCAGCAGCGGAGGGACAGCCTACGAGCAGTACTTC. Its translation is CASSGGTAYEQYF.

The chain joins TRBV28 to TRBJ1-6; D remains ambiguous. The V end lost 8 bases, the J end lost 10 bases, and 12 bases lay between the germline ends. The CDR3 has 12 residues. Per the germline V gene, CDR1 is MDHEN and CDR2 is SYDVKM. The CDR3 loop reads CASRRSGSPLHF. For the CDR3, the DNA is TGTGCCAGCCGTCGGTCGGGGTCACCCCTCCACTTT.

This chain links TRBV29-1 with TRBJ2-7, with a weak D call TRBD1 (5 bases). The germline V and J ends were trimmed by 3 bases and 0 bases, with 9 bases remaining between them. Looked up from germline, CDR1 is SQVTM and CDR2 is ANQGSEA. The CDR3 extends over 13 amino acids. The CDR3 loop reads CSVEVQDSYEQYF. CDR3 in DNA: TGCAGCGTTGAGGTACAGGACTCCTACGAGCAGTACTTC.

The CDR3 reads CASSPDGLSGFEQYF. The DNA of the CDR3 is TGTGCCAGCAGCCCCGACGGGCTCTCAGGTTTCGAGCAGTACTTC. This chain connects TRBV7-3 to TRBJ2-7, with D unclear. CDR1 and CDR2 (germline): SGHTA, FQGTGA. With 5 bases removed from V and 6 bases from J, the gap between germline ends came to 20 bases. CDR3 length equals 15 residues. The complete variable domain, with remaining parts taken from reference TRBV7-3 and TRBJ2-7, reads GAGVSQTPSNKVTEKGKYVELRCDPISGHTALYWYRQSLGQGPEFLIYFQGTGAADDSGLPNDRFFAVRPEGSVSTLKIQRTERGDSAVYLCASSPDGLSGFEQYFGPGTRLTVT.

V usage is TRBV4-1 and J usage is TRBJ2-2; D is uncertain. Germline CDR1 reads MGHRA; CDR2 reads YSYEKL. V dropped 4 bases and J dropped 2 bases, with 17 bases sitting between them. The CDR3 totals 17 residues. This CDR3 is CASSPRAGGINTGELFF. DNA of the CDR3: TGCGCCAGCAGCCCCCGAGCCGGCGGCATAAACACCGGGGAGCTGTTTTTT.